What follows are 31 T cell receptor beta chains derived from one specimen sequenced in a study of blood T cell repertoires in COVID-19. The data were produced by immunoSEQ multiplex PCR, yet TCRdb's version contains in-frame clones alone and is incomplete. The sample has over 150,000 clones; approximately 85% are singletons. The specimen sequenced was peripheral blood. These receptors all stem from a man aged 40-55 years with acute or convalescent COVID-19.

The genes are TRBV9 and TRBJ1-6; D is unclear. CDR1 and CDR2 (germline): SGDLS, YYNGEE. CDR3 length: 15 residues. V was trimmed by 4 bases and J by 7 bases, leaving 15 bases between them. Written as DNA, the CDR3 is TGTGCCAGCAGCCTATTTTCGGGGTCAAATTCACCCCTCCACTTT. This gives the protein CASSLFSGSNSPLHF.

This chain uses TRBV25-1 with TRBJ2-5, with 9 bases that match TRBD2. The CDR3 covers 17 residues. CDR1 and CDR2 from the germline V gene are MGHDK and SYGVNS. The trim removed 6 bases at V and 4 bases at J, leaving 15 bases unmatched. CDR3 protein: CASSVGTGGRGLETQYF. Written as DNA, the CDR3 is TGTGCCAGCAGCGTAGGGACGGGCGGGAGGGGTCTAGAGACCCAGTACTTC.

The chain has TRBV6-1 and TRBJ2-5; no clear D. Trimming took off 10 bases at V and 5 bases at J, with 17 bases between the two ends. The CDR3 spans 13 residues. Germline V gene lookup returns CDR1 MNHNS and CDR2 SASEGT. CDR3 region: CATVKEARETQYF. The CDR3 coding sequence is TGTGCCACCGTTAAAGAGGCGCGGGAGACCCAGTACTTC.

This clone showed up just once. The rearrangement uses TRBV29-1 and TRBJ2-3; 7 bases agree with TRBD1. CDR1 is SQVTM, CDR2 ANQGSEA, per germline. Trimming cost V 8 bases and J 5 bases; bases outside gene matches: 10. The length of the CDR3 is 13 residues. In nucleotides, the CDR3 is TGCAGCATCCGACAGGGTGAGATAGATACGCAGTATTTT. Protein product: CSIRQGEIDTQYF.

This chain connects TRBV25-1 to TRBJ1-1; D may be TRBD1 (5 bases). There are 16 residues in the CDR3. The germline V gene encodes CDR1 MGHDK and CDR2 SYGVNS. The ends were cut back, 5 bases at V and 1 base at J, with 17 bases in the middle. The CDR3 region has the DNA TGTGCCAGCAGTAGTCCCTTCGGGGGTAAGAACACTGAAGCTTTCTTT. Translating it yields CASSSPFGGKNTEAFF. Looking up the rest from reference TRBV25-1 and TRBJ1-1 gives the full variable domain: EADIYQTPRYLVIGTGKKITLECSQTMGHDKMYWYQQDPGMELHLIHYSYGVNSTEKGDLSSESTVSRIRTEHFPLTLESARPSHTSQYLCASSSPFGGKNTEAFFGQGTRLTVV.

This rearrangement joins TRBV18 to TRBJ1-4; TRBD1 matches at 10 bases. Germline assignment: CDR1 KGHSH and CDR2 LQKENI. The CDR3 has 18 amino acids. V lost 4 bases to trimming and J lost 0 bases; unmatched junction nucleotides: 8. DNA for the CDR3: TGTGCCAGCTCACACAAGACAGGGGGCCCTGCAACTAATGAAAAACTGTTTTTT. This translates into CASSHKTGGPATNEKLFF.

This clone came up once. DNA for the CDR3: TGTGCCAGCAGCCAAGAGGGGAGATACTACAATGAGCAGTTCTTC. Protein sequence: CASSQEGRYYNEQFF. This chain connects TRBV14 to TRBJ2-1, with D tentatively TRBD2 (5 bases). The germline V gene encodes CDR1 SGHDN and CDR2 FVKESK. The CDR3 is 15 amino acids. The V gene lost 0 bases and the J gene lost 3 bases, with 9 bases spanning the gap.

This clone was seen only once. The CDR3: CSASGGGALSTEAFF. CDR3 nucleotide sequence: TGCAGTGCTAGTGGGGGTGGGGCTTTGAGTACTGAAGCTTTCTTT. The rearrangement joins TRBV20-1 to TRBJ1-1, with a weak D call TRBD1 (5 bases). This CDR3 has 15 residues. Germline V CDR1 and CDR2: DFQATT, SNEGSKA (reference sequence). Trimming took off 3 bases at V and 5 bases at J, with 19 bases between the two ends.

The V gene is TRBV7-6, the J gene TRBJ1-6; 7 bases line up with TRBD1. Germline CDR1 reads SGHVS; CDR2 reads FNYEAQ. V shed 6 bases and J 8 bases; nucleotides not matched to a gene: 7. The CDR3 spans 14 residues. CDR3 nucleotide sequence: TGTGCCAGCAGGAAGAGGGGGCTAGATTCACCCCTCCACTTT. Translation gives CASRKRGLDSPLHF.

The chain is built from TRBV27 and TRBJ1-1, with 10 bases lining up with TRBD1. CDR1 and CDR2 from the germline V gene are MNHEY and SMNVEV (reference sequence). V lost 7 bases and J lost 1; bases outside the gene matches: 6. The CDR3 runs to 15 residues. For the CDR3, the DNA is TGTGCCAGCACCCGGGACAGGGGACGGAACACTGAAGCTTTCTTT. Translated: CASTRDRGRNTEAFF.

This clone was detected only once. Other DNA sequences in the sample encode the same CDR3. The V call is TRBV5-4, the J call TRBJ2-7; a possible D gene is TRBD1 (7 bases). Trimming removed 4 bases at V and 4 bases at J, with 15 bases between. Germline V CDR1 and CDR2: SGHNT, YYREEE (reference sequence). This CDR3 comprises 14 residues. DNA of the CDR3: TGTGCCAGCAGCCCCGGGCAGGGGGGATACGAGCAGTACTTC. Translating it yields CASSPGQGGYEQYF. The full variable domain, its missing parts supplied by reference TRBV5-4 and TRBJ2-7, is ETGVTQSPTHLIKTRGQQVTLRCSSQSGHNTVSWYQQALGQGPQFIFQYYREEENGRGNFPPRFSGLQFPNYSSELNVNALELDDSALYLCASSPGQGGYEQYFGPGTRLTVT.

As DNA, the CDR3 is TGCAGCGCCCTGACCCGGGGGTATGGCTACACCTTC. It yields the protein CSALTRGYGYTF. V usage is TRBV29-1 and J usage is TRBJ1-2, with D perhaps TRBD1 (5 bases). V was shortened by 7 bases and J by 5 bases, with 14 bases between the two germline ends. In germline, CDR1 is SQVTM, CDR2 ANQGSEA. The CDR3 length is 12 residues.

The V call is TRBV2, the J call TRBJ1-1; TRBD1 is a possible D gene (5 bases). V lost 8 bases, J lost 1 base, and 14 bases lay in between. This CDR3 spans 14 amino acids. Germline lookup yields CDR1 SNHLY and CDR2 FYNNEI. The CDR3 reads CASSIRVENTEAFF. CDR3 DNA sequence: TGTGCCAGCTCCATCAGGGTCGAGAACACTGAAGCTTTCTTT. The entire variable domain, with the rest obtained from reference TRBV2 and TRBJ1-1, is as follows: EPEVTQTPSHQVTQMGQEVILRCVPISNHLYFYWYRQILGQKVEFLVSFYNNEISEKSEIFDDQFSVERPDGSNFTLKIRSTKLEDSAMYFCASSIRVENTEAFFGQGTRLTVV.

V gene TRBV3-1 (or the pseudogene TRBV3-2) combines with J gene TRBJ2-7; 11 nucleotides match TRBD2. V trimming: 4 bases; J trimming: 4 bases; junction bases outside the gene matches: 3. Looked up from germline, CDR1 is LGHDT and CDR2 is YNNKEL (reference sequence). The CDR3 contains 14 residues. DNA of the CDR3: TGTGCCAGCAGCCCGTCTAGCGGGGGGTACGAGCAGTACTTC. It codes for CASSPSSGGYEQYF.

The chain uses TRBV5-1 and TRBJ2-7; 9 nucleotides line up with TRBD1. CDR1 is SGHRS, CDR2 YFSETQ, per germline. V lost 4 bases, J lost 4 bases, and 9 bases stayed unmatched. There are 15 residues in the CDR3. CDR3 loop: CASSPLPGTGYEQYF. The CDR3 nucleotides read TGCGCCAGCAGCCCCCTCCCAGGGACAGGGTACGAGCAGTACTTC.

This chain links TRBV29-1 with TRBJ2-7; D may be TRBD1 (7 bases). This CDR3 is 12 amino acids long. The V end lost 4 bases, the J end lost 6 bases, and 13 bases lay between the germline ends. Germline CDR1 and CDR2: SQVTM and ANQGSEA. The CDR3 protein is CSVGPQGGEQYF. The CDR3 DNA follows: TGCAGCGTTGGCCCGCAGGGGGGCGAGCAGTACTTC.

The V call is TRBV12-3 or TRBV12-4, the J call TRBJ1-3; D remains ambiguous. The CDR3 has 12 amino acids. V gave up 6 bases and J gave up 9 bases, with 12 bases separating them. This CDR3 reads CASRTAKGTIYF. CDR3 sequence (DNA): TGTGCCAGCAGGACTGCCAAAGGCACCATATATTTT.

Notes on this clone: A junction boundary mismatches the germline segment, possibly from a read error. V usage is TRBV29-1 and J usage is TRBJ1-2, with D unclear. The CDR3 length is 11 residues. Germline CDR1 reads SQVTM; CDR2 reads ANQGSEA. The CDR3 coding sequence is TGCAGCTTCAGGAGGGCGCGTGGCAACACCTTC. This translates into CSFRRARGNTF.

This clone showed up just a few times. The same CDR3 can be traced to other DNA sequences in this sample. V gene TRBV5-1 combines with J gene TRBJ1-2; D gene ambiguous. Per the germline V gene, CDR1 is SGHRS and CDR2 is YFSETQ. Trimming shortened V by 0 bases and J by 1 base, and 7 bases separated the two germline ends. The CDR3 loop spans 14 amino acids. CDR3 nucleotide sequence: TGCGCCAGCAGCTTGGACGGCGGTAACTATGGCTACACCTTC. This translates into CASSLDGGNYGYTF. Full variable domain (missing parts from reference TRBV5-1 and TRBJ1-2): KAGVTQTPRYLIKTRGQQVTLSCSPISGHRSVSWYQQTPGQGLQFLFEYFSETQRNKGNFPGRFSGRQFSNSRSEMNVSTLELGDSALYLCASSLDGGNYGYTFGSGTRLTVV.

This sequence joins TRBV10-3 and TRBJ2-7, with D possibly TRBD1 on 6 matching bases. The germline V and J ends were trimmed by 3 bases and 2 bases, with 14 bases remaining between them. Germline CDR1 is ENHRY and CDR2 is SYGVKD. This CDR3 is built from 15 residues. The CDR3 DNA follows: TGTGCCATCAGTGACATGGTACAGGGAGCCTACGAGCAGTACTTC. As protein: CAISDMVQGAYEQYF.

The chain employs TRBV10-3 and TRBJ1-5, with D possibly matching TRBD1 (5 bases). Deletions cut 8 bases from V and 7 bases from J, with 15 bases between. The germline CDR1 and CDR2 sequences are ENHRY and SYGVKD. The CDR3 length is 13 residues. The CDR3 DNA reads TGTGCCATCCGGGATGGGGGGGACCAGCCCCAGCATTTT. It codes for CAIRDGGDQPQHF.

The chain uses TRBV4-3 and TRBJ2-7; 14 bases line up with TRBD2. Germline CDR1 reads LGHNA; CDR2 reads YSLEER. This CDR3 spans 22 amino acids. The junction had 21 bases not matched to a gene; V was cut back by 5 bases and J by 0 bases. The CDR3 sequence is CASSFDLGGAGTSGGISYEQYF. The CDR3 DNA reads as TGCGCCAGCAGCTTCGACCTTGGGGGCGCCGGGACTAGCGGGGGCATCTCCTACGAGCAGTACTTC.

The rearrangement links TRBV7-9 to TRBJ1-1; 8 bases align to TRBD1. The CDR3 is made up of 13 amino acids. Per germline, CDR1 SEHNR and CDR2 FQNEAQ (reference sequence). The V and J ends lost 5 bases and 5 bases, in that order; junction bases with no gene match: 4. The CDR3 reads CASSQGAGTEAFF. The CDR3 coding sequence is TGTGCCAGCAGCCAGGGGGCGGGGACTGAAGCTTTCTTT.

The rearrangement uses TRBV5-1 and TRBJ2-3, with 10 bases fitting TRBD2. From germline, CDR1 is SGHRS and CDR2 YFSETQ. The CDR3 contains 15 residues. V lost 3 bases to trimming and J lost 2 bases; unmatched junction nucleotides: 3. The CDR3 here is CASSYLAGATDTQYF. In DNA form, the CDR3 reads TGCGCCAGCAGCTATCTAGCGGGGGCCACAGATACGCAGTATTTT.

The chain employs TRBV6-5 and TRBJ1-1, with D uncertain. Trimming left V 0 bases short and J 6 bases short, with 8 bases between. From germline, CDR1 is MNHEY and CDR2 SVGAGI. The CDR3 runs to 13 residues. The CDR3 coding sequence is TGTGCCAGCAGTTACTCGAGTTCGCCTGAAGCTTTCTTT. Protein: CASSYSSSPEAFF.

The chain links TRBV7-3 to TRBJ1-1; a possible D gene is TRBD1 (6 bases). Germline loops: CDR1 SGHTA, CDR2 FQGTGA. V lost 3 bases and J 4 bases, leaving 12 bases between the germline ends. CDR3 length: 14 amino acids. The CDR3 region has the DNA TGTGCCAGCAGCTTGAGGGGGGGAACCACTGAAGCTTTCTTT. As protein: CASSLRGGTTEAFF.

The chain joins TRBV21-1 to TRBJ1-2. TRBV21-1 represents a pseudogene. This CDR3 spans 12 amino acids. The chain's CDR3 is CASSKEVSGYTF. The CDR3 DNA reads TGTGCCAGCAGCAAAGAAGTGAGCGGCTACACCTTC.

This chain links TRBV21-1 with TRBJ2-7; the table names TRBD2, a call not compared with the DNA. TRBV21-1 is a pseudogene. The CDR3 totals 14 residues. The chain's CDR3 is CASSKEGGTYEQYF. The DNA of the CDR3 is TGTGCCAGCAGCAAAGAGGGAGGTACCTACGAGCAGTACTTC.

This clone appeared a few times. The V and J genes are TRBV12-3 or TRBV12-4 and TRBJ2-1, with 7 bases matching TRBD1. The CDR3 runs 13 residues. Losses at the gene ends were 6 bases for V and 5 bases for J; bases not matched to a gene: 4. The CDR3, as DNA: TGTGCCAGCAGGAGGGGGCTCGACAATGAGCAGTTCTTC. Protein product: CASRRGLDNEQFF.

The CDR3 coding sequence is TGTGCCAGCTCACATTCGGACGGGGGTAACGGAGCTAACTATGGCTACACCTTC. Translated: CASSHSDGGNGANYGYTF. The V call is TRBV18, the J call TRBJ1-2, with a tentative D call TRBD1 (5 bases). The CDR3 covers 18 residues. The ends were cut back, 4 bases at V and 0 bases at J, with 21 bases in the middle. Germline CDR1 KGHSH, CDR2 LQKENI. Full variable domain (remainder filled in from reference TRBV18 and TRBJ1-2): NAGVMQNPRHLVRRRGQEARLRCSPMKGHSHVYWYRQLPEEGLKFMVYLQKENIIDESGMPKERFSAEFPKEGPSILRIQQVVRGDSAAYFCASSHSDGGNGANYGYTFGSGTRLTVV.

This chain links TRBV10-3 with TRBJ2-7; no clear D. This CDR3 is built from 13 residues. CDR1 and CDR2 from the germline V gene are ENHRY and SYGVKD. Trimming pared 8 bases from V and 1 base from J, leaving 12 bases between. The CDR3 is CAIGPNESYEQYF. The CDR3 DNA reads as TGTGCCATCGGGCCCAACGAATCCTACGAGCAGTACTTC.